These 18 T cell receptor beta chains share one sample of origin, sequenced in a study of preoperative IRX-2 immunotherapy in early breast cancer. TCRdb keeps only in-frame clones here, not all; method: immunoSEQ multiplex PCR. The sample consists of approximately 100,000 clones, 80% to 90% of them appearing once. Treatment specified: preoperative locoregional IRX-2 cytokine immunotherapy. The sample was tumor tissue, taken after IRX-2 immunotherapy. Receptors were obtained from a human donor with breast cancer.

The CDR3 reads CASSKGPPGVAFF. The DNA of the CDR3 is TGTGCCAGTAGTAAGGGTCCGCCCGGAGTAGCTTTCTTT. The gene calls are TRBV19 and TRBJ1-1; D call uncertain. V was pared by 4 bases and J by 10 bases, with 16 bases between. The CDR3 is 13 amino acids. Germline loops: CDR1 LNHDA, CDR2 SQIVND (reference sequence).

J is TRBJ1-2 and V is TRBV10-2; 7 positions match TRBD1. The trim removed 3 bases at V and 8 bases at J, leaving 12 bases unmatched. Germline V gene sequence: CDR1 WSHSY, CDR2 SAAADI. The CDR3 totals 15 residues. The CDR3 DNA is TGCGCCAGCAGTGACCCACAGGGGCGGTTAGTGGGCTACACCTTC. Encoded protein: CASSDPQGRLVGYTF.

V and J are TRBV5-1 and TRBJ2-5; TRBD2 matches 8 bases. Losses at the gene ends were 0 bases for V and 4 bases for J; bases not matched to a gene: 5. The CDR3 runs to 15 residues. In germline, CDR1 is SGHRS, CDR2 YFSETQ. CDR3 residues: CASSLAGLAGETQYF. In DNA, the CDR3 is TGCGCCAGCAGCTTGGCGGGGCTAGCGGGAGAGACCCAGTACTTC.

The V gene is TRBV28, the J gene TRBJ1-2; unclear D gene. This CDR3 is 12 amino acids long. CDR1 is MDHEN, CDR2 SYDVKM, per germline. V shed 1 base and J shed 8 bases, with 8 bases lying between them. DNA for the CDR3: TGTGCCAGCAGTTTATCCCACCAAGGCTACACCTTC. Amino acid sequence: CASSLSHQGYTF.

A few counts support this clone. CDR3 in DNA: TGTGCCAGCAGTTTACAGGAGAACACTGAAGCTTTCTTT. Its protein product is CASSLQENTEAFF. The rearrangement joins TRBV7-1 to TRBJ1-1; D is possibly TRBD1 (5 bases). TRBV7-1 is an ORF for which the function is uncertain. This CDR3 contains 13 residues. V was cut by 6 bases and J by 1 base, with 9 bases left in between.

The chain recombines TRBV7-6 with TRBJ2-1; D unresolved. Trimming cost V 5 bases and J 0 bases, with 11 bases left between them. Per the germline V gene, CDR1 is SGHVS and CDR2 is FNYEAQ. The length of the CDR3 is 15 residues. Here the CDR3 DNA reads TGTGCCAGCAGCACTGGCCGGATCTCCTACAATGAGCAGTTCTTC. This gives the protein CASSTGRISYNEQFF.

The genes are TRBV7-6 and TRBJ1-6; 7 bases align to TRBD1. After removal of 2 bases from V and 10 bases from J, the junction contained 11 bases not matched to a gene. In germline, CDR1 is SGHVS, CDR2 FNYEAQ. The CDR3 covers 16 residues. CDR3 loop: CASSLWAGGSGSPLHF. Here the CDR3 DNA reads TGTGCCAGCAGCTTATGGGCAGGGGGTTCGGGGTCACCCCTCCACTTT. Full variable domain (remainder filled in from reference TRBV7-6 and TRBJ1-6): GAGVSQSPRYKVTKRGQDVALRCDPISGHVSLYWYRQALGQGPEFLTYFNYEAQQDKSGLPNDRFSAERPEGSISTLTIQRTEQRDSAMYRCASSLWAGGSGSPLHFGNGTRLTVT.

J is TRBJ1-3 and V is TRBV19; D remains unclear. V gave up 5 bases and J gave up 9 bases, with 20 bases separating them. Germline V gene sequence: CDR1 LNHDA, CDR2 SQIVND (reference sequence). The CDR3 has 15 amino acids. DNA for the CDR3: TGTGCCAGTAGTTTGGCGGGATCCGGAATCGGCACCATATATTTT. This codes for CASSLAGSGIGTIYF.

This rearrangement joins TRBV6-8 to TRBJ2-1, with TRBD2 matching 8 bases. Per germline, CDR1 MNHGY and CDR2 SAAAGT. Trimming at V came to 5 bases and at J to 3 bases, leaving 9 bases not matched to a gene. The CDR3 totals 16 residues. The CDR3 loop reads CASSKSGSAFYNEQFF. CDR3 sequence (DNA): TGTGCCAGCAGTAAAAGCGGGAGCGCCTTCTACAATGAGCAGTTCTTC.

This clone was seen only once. The V and J genes are TRBV28 and TRBJ1-1; no clear D. CDR1 and CDR2 (germline): MDHEN, SYDVKM. The CDR3 is made up of 13 amino acids. The germline V and J ends were trimmed by 4 bases and 4 bases, with 10 bases remaining between them. CDR3 region: CASSSDGSTEAFF. For the CDR3, the DNA is TGTGCCAGCAGTTCAGACGGTTCCACTGAAGCTTTCTTT.

The genes are TRBV5-1 and TRBJ2-3, with TRBD2 matching 10 bases. Germline assignment: CDR1 SGHRS and CDR2 YFSETQ. Trimming cost V 4 bases and J 1 base; bases outside gene matches: 3. This CDR3 has 15 residues. CDR3 loop: CASSRTSGGTDTQYF. The CDR3 bases are TGCGCCAGCAGCCGTACTAGCGGGGGCACAGATACGCAGTATTTT. The variable domain in full, completed from reference TRBV5-1 and TRBJ2-3, reads KAGVTQTPRYLIKTRGQQVTLSCSPISGHRSVSWYQQTPGQGLQFLFEYFSETQRNKGNFPGRFSGRQFSNSRSEMNVSTLELGDSALYLCASSRTSGGTDTQYFGPGTRLTVL.

The chain combines TRBV11-3 with TRBJ2-1; D may be TRBD1 (6 bases). Trimming took 7 bases from V and 2 from J, leaving 18 bases between them. CDR1 SGHNT and CDR2 YENEEA come from the germline V gene. The CDR3 runs 16 residues. The CDR3 here is CASTDLGGPTYNEQFF. CDR3 nucleotide sequence: TGTGCCAGCACCGATTTAGGGGGACCTACCTACAATGAGCAGTTCTTC.

The genes are TRBV18 and TRBJ2-3, with no clear D. The V end lost 5 bases, the J end lost 5 bases, and 14 bases lay between the germline ends. The CDR3 covers 14 residues. The germline V gene encodes CDR1 KGHSH and CDR2 LQKENI. DNA of the CDR3: TGTGCCAGCTCAAGGGATCGGACCGAAGATACGCAGTATTTT. Translating gives CASSRDRTEDTQYF.

This chain links TRBV28 with TRBJ1-1; tentatively, D is TRBD1 (6 bases). V was shortened by 5 bases and J by 8 bases, with 12 bases between the two germline ends. The CDR3 runs 12 residues. Germline CDR1 is MDHEN and CDR2 is SYDVKM. In DNA form, the CDR3 reads TGTGCCAGCAGTGCCCGGGGGCTAGAAGCTTTCTTT. This sequence encodes CASSARGLEAFF.

This chain connects TRBV7-1 to TRBJ1-1, with no clear D. TRBV7-1 has ORF status, its function being uncertain. CDR3 size: 13 residues. V lost 7 bases and J 8 bases, leaving 17 bases between the germline ends. The CDR3 here is CASISPAGLEAFF. The CDR3 DNA reads as TGTGCCAGCATCTCCCCCGCGGGTTTAGAAGCTTTCTTT.

This clone was recorded once. The junction differs from germline at one of its ends, possibly a read error. This CDR3 is CAWRGQGSGSETFF. In nucleotides, the CDR3 is TGTGCCTGGAGGGGACAAGGGAGTGGGTCTGAAACTTTCTTT. The chain links TRBV30 to TRBJ1-1; perhaps TRBD1 as D (6 bases). Germline CDR1 and CDR2: GTSNPN and SVGIG (reference sequence). This CDR3 is 14 amino acids long.

V gene TRBV19 combines with J gene TRBJ2-1; D is unresolved. The CDR3 consists of 14 residues. Germline CDR1 reads LNHDA; CDR2 reads SQIVND (reference sequence). Trimming cost V 3 bases and J 9 bases, with 15 bases left between them. CDR3 loop: CASSIGLSSTEQFF. The CDR3 bases are TGTGCCAGTAGTATCGGGTTAAGCTCCACTGAGCAGTTCTTC. Supplemented by reference TRBV19 and TRBJ2-1, the full variable domain reads DGGITQSPKYLFRKEGQNVTLSCEQNLNHDAMYWYRQDPGQGLRLIYYSQIVNDFQKGDIAEGYSVSREKKESFPLTVTSAQKNPTAFYLCASSIGLSSTEQFFGPGTRLTVL.

This clone has just a few counts. The chain carries TRBV19 and TRBJ2-1; D is unclear. The CDR3 totals 12 residues. Germline lookup yields CDR1 LNHDA and CDR2 SQIVND (reference sequence). Trimming pared 7 bases from V and 5 bases from J, leaving 9 bases between. The DNA for the CDR3 is TGTGCCAGTATCAGGTGGGACAATGAGCAGTTCTTC. This encodes CASIRWDNEQFF.